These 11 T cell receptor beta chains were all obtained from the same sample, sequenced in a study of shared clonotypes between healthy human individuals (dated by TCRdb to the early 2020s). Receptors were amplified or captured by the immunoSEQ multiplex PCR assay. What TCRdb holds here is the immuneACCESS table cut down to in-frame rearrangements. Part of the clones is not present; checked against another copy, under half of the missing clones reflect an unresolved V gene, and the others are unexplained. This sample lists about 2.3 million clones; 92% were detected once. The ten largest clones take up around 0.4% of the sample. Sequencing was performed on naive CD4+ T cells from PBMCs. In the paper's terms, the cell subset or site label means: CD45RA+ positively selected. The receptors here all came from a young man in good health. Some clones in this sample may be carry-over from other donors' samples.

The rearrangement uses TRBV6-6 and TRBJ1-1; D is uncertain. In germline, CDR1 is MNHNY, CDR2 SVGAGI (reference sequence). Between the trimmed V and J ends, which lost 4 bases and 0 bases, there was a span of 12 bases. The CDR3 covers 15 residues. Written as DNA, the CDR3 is TGTGCCAGCAGTTTTATCCCCTCCCTGAACACTGAAGCTTTCTTT. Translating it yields CASSFIPSLNTEAFF.

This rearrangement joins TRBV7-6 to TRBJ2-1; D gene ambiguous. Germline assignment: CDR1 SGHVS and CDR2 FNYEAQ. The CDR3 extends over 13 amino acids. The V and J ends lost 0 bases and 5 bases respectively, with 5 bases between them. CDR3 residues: CASSLADDNEQFF. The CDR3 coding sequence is TGTGCCAGCAGCTTAGCGGATGACAATGAGCAGTTCTTC.

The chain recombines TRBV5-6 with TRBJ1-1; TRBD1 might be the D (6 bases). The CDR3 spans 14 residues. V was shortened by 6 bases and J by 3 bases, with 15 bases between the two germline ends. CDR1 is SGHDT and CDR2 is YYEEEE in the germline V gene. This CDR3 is CASTGDTLDTEAFF. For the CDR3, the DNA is TGTGCCAGCACCGGGGACACTTTGGACACTGAAGCTTTCTTT.

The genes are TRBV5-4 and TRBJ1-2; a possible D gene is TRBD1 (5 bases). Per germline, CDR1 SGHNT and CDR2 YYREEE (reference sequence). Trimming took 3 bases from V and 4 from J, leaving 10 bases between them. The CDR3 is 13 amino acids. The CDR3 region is CASSSDSLYGYTF. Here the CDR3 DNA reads TGTGCCAGCAGCTCAGACAGCCTCTATGGCTACACCTTC.

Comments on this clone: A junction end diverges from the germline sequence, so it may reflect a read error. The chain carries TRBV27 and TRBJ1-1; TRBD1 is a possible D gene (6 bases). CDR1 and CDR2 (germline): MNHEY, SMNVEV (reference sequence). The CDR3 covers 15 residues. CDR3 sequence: CASTAWGGGQSGRHF. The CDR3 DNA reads TGTGCCAGCACCGCGTGGGGAGGGGGTCAATCCGGCCGCCACTTT.

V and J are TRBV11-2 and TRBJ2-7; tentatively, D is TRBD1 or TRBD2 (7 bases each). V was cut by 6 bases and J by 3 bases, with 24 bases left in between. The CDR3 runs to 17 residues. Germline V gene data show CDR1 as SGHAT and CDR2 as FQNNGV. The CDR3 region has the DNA TGTGCCAGCAGTACCTCCAGGGGGGCTAGCGGACGCTACGAGCAGTACTTC. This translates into CASSTSRGASGRYEQYF.

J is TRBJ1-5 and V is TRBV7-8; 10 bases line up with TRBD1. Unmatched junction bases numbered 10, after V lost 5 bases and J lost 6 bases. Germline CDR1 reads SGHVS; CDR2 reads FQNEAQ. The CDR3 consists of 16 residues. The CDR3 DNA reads TGTGCCAGCAGCGTAACCGGGACAGGGGCGGGTCAGCCCCAGCATTTT. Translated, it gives CASSVTGTGAGQPQHF.

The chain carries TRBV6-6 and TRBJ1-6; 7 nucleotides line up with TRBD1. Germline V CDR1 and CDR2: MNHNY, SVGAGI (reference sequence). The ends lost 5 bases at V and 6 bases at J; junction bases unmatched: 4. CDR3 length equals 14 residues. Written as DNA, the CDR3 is TGTGCCAGCAGTAAACAGGGGATTAATTCACCCCTCCACTTT. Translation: CASSKQGINSPLHF.

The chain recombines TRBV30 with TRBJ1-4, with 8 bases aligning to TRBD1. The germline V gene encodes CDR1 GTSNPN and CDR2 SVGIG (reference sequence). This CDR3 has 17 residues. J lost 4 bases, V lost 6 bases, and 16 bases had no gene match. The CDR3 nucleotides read TGTGCCTGTGGAACTACAGGGGGTGAAAATTTTAATGAAAAACTGTTTTTT. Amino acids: CACGTTGGENFNEKLFF.

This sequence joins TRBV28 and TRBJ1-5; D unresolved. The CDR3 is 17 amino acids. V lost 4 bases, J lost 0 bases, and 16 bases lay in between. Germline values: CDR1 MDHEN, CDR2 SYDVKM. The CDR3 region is CASSSQDGIYSNQPQHF. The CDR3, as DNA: TGTGCCAGCAGTTCCCAGGACGGAATTTATAGCAATCAGCCCCAGCATTTT.

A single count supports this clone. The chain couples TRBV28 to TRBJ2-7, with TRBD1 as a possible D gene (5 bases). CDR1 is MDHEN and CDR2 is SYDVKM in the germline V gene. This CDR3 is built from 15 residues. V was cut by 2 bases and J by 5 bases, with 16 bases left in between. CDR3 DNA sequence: TGTGCCAGCAGTTTAAAAAGTGCAGGGAAGAACGAGCAGTACTTC. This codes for CASSLKSAGKNEQYF.